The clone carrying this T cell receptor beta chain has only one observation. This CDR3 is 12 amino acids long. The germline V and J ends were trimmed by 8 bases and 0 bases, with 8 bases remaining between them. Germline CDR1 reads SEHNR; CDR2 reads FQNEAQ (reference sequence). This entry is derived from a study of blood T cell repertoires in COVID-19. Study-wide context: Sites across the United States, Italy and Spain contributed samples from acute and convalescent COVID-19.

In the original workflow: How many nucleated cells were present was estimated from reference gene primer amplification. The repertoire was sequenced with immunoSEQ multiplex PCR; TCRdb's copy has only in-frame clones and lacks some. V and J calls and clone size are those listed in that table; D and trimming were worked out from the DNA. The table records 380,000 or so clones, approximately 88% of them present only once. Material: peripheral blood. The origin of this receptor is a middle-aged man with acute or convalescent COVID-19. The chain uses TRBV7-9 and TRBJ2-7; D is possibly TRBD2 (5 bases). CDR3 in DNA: TGTGCCAGCTCGGACTTCTCCTACGAGCAGTACTTC. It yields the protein CASSDFSYEQYF. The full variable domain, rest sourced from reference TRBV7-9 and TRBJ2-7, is DTGVSQNPRHKITKRGQNVTFRCDPISEHNRLYWYRQTLGQGPEFLTYFQNEAQLEKSRLLSDRFSAERPKGSFSTLEIQRTEQGDSAMYLCASSDFSYEQYFGPGTRLTVT.